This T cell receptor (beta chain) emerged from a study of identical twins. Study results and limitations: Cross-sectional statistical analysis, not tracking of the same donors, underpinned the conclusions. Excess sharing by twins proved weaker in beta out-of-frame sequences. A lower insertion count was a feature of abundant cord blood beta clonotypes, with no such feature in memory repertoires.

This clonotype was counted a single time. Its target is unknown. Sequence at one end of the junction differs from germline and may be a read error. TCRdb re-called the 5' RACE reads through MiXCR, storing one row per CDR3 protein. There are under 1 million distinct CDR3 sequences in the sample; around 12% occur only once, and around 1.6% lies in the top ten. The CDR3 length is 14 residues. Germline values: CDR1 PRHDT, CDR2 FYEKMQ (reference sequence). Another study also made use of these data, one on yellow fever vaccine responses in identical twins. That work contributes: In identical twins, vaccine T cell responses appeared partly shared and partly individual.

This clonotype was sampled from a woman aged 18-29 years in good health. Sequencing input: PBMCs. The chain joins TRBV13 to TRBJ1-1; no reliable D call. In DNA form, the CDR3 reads TGTGCCATGAGCCCCGGGCTCCTCCGCACTGAAGCTCTTTTT. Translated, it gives CAMSPGLLRTEALF.